This TCR beta chain originates from a study of response to subunit inactivated influenza vaccine. A few counts support this clonotype. What it binds is not known. TCRdb independently ran MiXCR on the RT-PCR reads; one entry per CDR3 protein. The table includes about 540,000 distinct CDR3 sequences, around 15% detected once. Notes on the study in general: Authors suggested seasonal influenza vaccinations each recruit few new T cells.

The CDR3 extends over 13 amino acids. J is TRBJ1-5 and V is TRBV21-1. TRBV21-1 is classified as a pseudogene. This clonotype was obtained from a man aged 50 or older who received an inactivated influenza vaccine. The sample consisted of PBMCs from blood, taken about 11 days after vaccination. The DNA of the CDR3 is TGTGCCAGGAGAGCGGGAGAAAATCAGCCCCAGCATTTT. Amino acids: CARRAGENQPQHF.